Presented here are 20 T cell receptor beta chains from one specimen sequenced in a study of blood T cells in healthy people across ages. Together with a sample-barcoded 5' primer, a J-beta primer mix was included in a second PCR lasting about 6 to 11 cycles. MiXCR, applied by TCRdb to the 5' RACE reads, yields one record per CDR3 protein. The data contain about 580,000 distinct CDR3 sequences, roughly 48% of them singletons. Specimen: blood. These receptors all stem from a man older than 75 in good health.

The chain combines TRBV20-1 with TRBJ2-5, with D tentatively TRBD2 (6 bases). Deletions cut 6 bases from V and 4 bases from J, with 21 bases between. This CDR3 is built from 15 residues. Germline V gene sequence: CDR1 DFQATT, CDR2 SNEGSKA (reference sequence). CDR3 in amino acids: CSARIMTREPETQYF. The CDR3 bases are TGCAGTGCCCGCATTATGACTAGGGAACCAGAGACCCAGTACTTC.

V gene TRBV9 combines with J gene TRBJ2-3; no reliable D call. The CDR3 consists of 14 residues. In germline, CDR1 is SGDLS, CDR2 YYNGEE. The V gene lost 0 bases and the J gene lost 2 bases, with 7 bases spanning the gap. The CDR3 spells CASSVGGTTDTQYF. In DNA form, the CDR3 reads TGTGCCAGCAGCGTAGGGGGAACCACAGATACGCAGTATTTT.

In the case of this clonotype: A much bigger clone sits one base away, suggesting this may be a read error. The chain has TRBV6-5 and TRBJ2-7; TRBD1 agrees at 10 bases. The DNA end is more similar to TRBJ2-5, so the J call may be wrong. Germline loops: CDR1 MNHEY, CDR2 SVGAGI. The CDR3 totals 16 residues. In DNA form, the CDR3 reads TGTGCCAGCAGTTACCCTTTGGACAGGGGGGAAGAGACCCAGTACTTC. It specifies CASSYPLDRGEETQYF.

This clonotype was recorded at least ten times. The CDR3 DNA sequence: TGTGCCAGCAGTTACCCTCAAGAGACCCAGTACTTC. Its translation is CASSYPQETQYF. J is TRBJ2-5 and V is TRBV6-6; D gene uncertain. The ends were cut back, 2 bases at V and 2 bases at J, with 3 bases in the middle. Germline CDR1 is MNHNY and CDR2 is SVGAGI (reference sequence). The CDR3 totals 12 residues.

This sequence joins TRBV12-3 or TRBV12-4 and TRBJ2-5; 9 bases align to TRBD1. The J call is doubtful: the DNA matches TRBJ2-7 better. The CDR3 is made up of 16 amino acids. CDR3 DNA sequence: TGTGCCAGCAGTTTTGACCCGGGACAGGGTTCCTACGAGCAGTACTTC. Its translation is CASSFDPGQGSYEQYF.

This clonotype was detected only a few times. This chain uses TRBV7-3 with TRBJ2-1; 8 bases are a match to TRBD2. The junction had 9 bases not matched to a gene; V was cut back by 0 bases and J by 2 bases. CDR3 length equals 18 residues. Per germline, CDR1 SGHTA and CDR2 FQGTGA. CDR3 in amino acids: CASSLTGGAGGPYNEQFF. The CDR3 nucleotides are TGTGCCAGCAGCTTAACCGGCGGGGCGGGAGGCCCCTACAATGAGCAGTTCTTC.

A few counts support this clonotype. The J gene is TRBJ2-1, the V gene TRBV7-2; D perhaps matches TRBD2 (6 bases). CDR3 size: 14 residues. The germline V and J ends were trimmed by 4 bases and 6 bases, with 13 bases remaining between them. CDR1 and CDR2 (germline): SGHTA, FQGNSA. The CDR3 sequence: CASSSGLQPNEQFF. The CDR3 nucleotides read TGTGCCAGCAGCTCGGGACTTCAGCCCAATGAGCAGTTCTTC.

The chain joins TRBV12-3 or TRBV12-4 to TRBJ1-5, with a possible D match to TRBD1 (5 bases). There are 13 residues in the CDR3. Trimming took off 6 bases at V and 9 bases at J, with 15 bases between the two ends. CDR3 sequence (DNA): TGTGCCAGCAGACGGGACCGCTTCTCGCCCCAGCATTTT. Translated: CASRRDRFSPQHF.

The V gene is TRBV29-1, the J gene TRBJ2-1; the match to TRBD1 covers 10 bases. The CDR3 sequence is 16 residues long. From germline, CDR1 is SQVTM and CDR2 ANQGSEA. The junction had 6 bases not matched to a gene; V was cut back by 0 bases and J by 4 bases. In DNA, the CDR3 is TGCAGCGTTGAAGATCTTGGGACAGGGGCGTACAATGAGCAGTTCTTC. Its translation is CSVEDLGTGAYNEQFF.

This chain links TRBV6-5 with TRBJ2-1; 8 bases agree with TRBD2. With V trimmed by 2 bases and J by 6 bases, 6 bases remained unmatched. Looked up from germline, CDR1 is MNHEY and CDR2 is SVGAGI. The CDR3 has 15 amino acids. CDR3: CASSYGRAGVNEQFF. The CDR3 DNA sequence: TGTGCCAGCAGTTACGGACGAGCGGGAGTCAATGAGCAGTTCTTC.

This clonotype was seen only a few times. The chain has TRBV18 and TRBJ2-3; TRBD2 matches 14 bases. Germline V gives CDR1 KGHSH, CDR2 LQKENI. V lost 6 bases, J lost 2 bases, and 10 bases stayed unmatched. The CDR3 spans 18 residues. This chain's CDR3 is CASSQQRTSGGSTDTQYF. DNA of the CDR3: TGTGCCAGCTCCCAGCAACGGACTAGCGGGGGGTCCACAGATACGCAGTATTTT.

The gene calls are TRBV2 and TRBJ2-1; unclear D gene. Germline V lookup: CDR1 SNHLY, CDR2 FYNNEI. The length of the CDR3 is 14 residues. The V end was cut by 8 bases, the J end by 9 bases, with 20 bases between. The CDR3 nucleotides are TGTGCCAGCTCCCGGGCGACCCCAACGGGTGAGCAGTTCTTC. It encodes CASSRATPTGEQFF.

J is TRBJ1-1 and V is TRBV11-1; D is possibly TRBD1 (5 bases). V lost 3 bases, J lost 1 base, and 9 bases lay in between. There are 14 residues in the CDR3. Germline V gene lookup returns CDR1 SGHAT and CDR2 FQDESV (reference sequence). CDR3 DNA sequence: TGTGCCAGCAGCTTTAGCAGGGCGAACACTGAAGCTTTCTTT. As protein: CASSFSRANTEAFF.

The V gene is TRBV25-1, the J gene TRBJ2-1; the match to TRBD2 covers 9 bases. Looked up from germline, CDR1 is MGHDK and CDR2 is SYGVNS. After removal of 1 base from V and 7 bases from J, the junction contained 5 bases not matched to a gene. The CDR3 length is 15 residues. The DNA of the CDR3 is TGTGCCAGCAGTGAATCCCTAGCGGGGAGTAATGAGCAGTTCTTC. It is translated as CASSESLAGSNEQFF.

The rearrangement links TRBV7-2 to TRBJ2-7; the D gene is possibly TRBD2 (6 bases). The end of the DNA is better explained by TRBJ2-4, so the J call may be wrong. Germline CDR1 is SGHTA and CDR2 is FQGNSA. The CDR3 has 14 amino acids. The DNA for the CDR3 is TGTGCCAGCAGCACCCGGACTAACACAAACATTCAGTACTTC. Translated: CASSTRTNTNIQYF.

V and J are TRBV4-3 and TRBJ2-7; weak D call: TRBD2 (5 bases). CDR3 length: 16 residues. V was pared by 3 bases and J by 3 bases, with 18 bases between. Looked up from germline, CDR1 is LGHNA and CDR2 is YSLEER. CDR3: CASSQGGSQRDYEQYF. The CDR3, as DNA: TGCGCCAGCAGCCAGGGTGGTAGCCAGAGGGACTACGAGCAGTACTTC.

This clonotype has a single count. The chain employs TRBV7-2 and TRBJ2-7; D may be TRBD1 (5 bases). The CDR3 has 14 residues. Germline V gives CDR1 SGHTA, CDR2 FQGNSA. V shed 3 bases and J shed 0 bases, with 9 bases lying between them. This CDR3 is CASSFGATSYEQYF. As DNA, the CDR3 is TGTGCCAGCAGCTTTGGGGCGACCTCCTACGAGCAGTACTTC.

This clonotype has more than one count but fewer than ten. The chain employs TRBV6-5 and TRBJ1-5; tentative D call: TRBD1 (5 bases). CDR1 and CDR2 (germline): MNHEY, SVGAGI. V lost 5 bases to trimming and J lost 4 bases, with 18 bases between them. The CDR3 consists of 16 residues. For the CDR3, the DNA is TGTGCCAGCAGTCCTTATCAGGGTTTACAAAATCAGCCCCAGCATTTT. Translation gives CASSPYQGLQNQPQHF.

In its sample, this clonotype was seen once. The J gene is TRBJ2-5, the V gene TRBV5-1; D gene unclear. The CDR3 length is 13 residues. V was shortened by 4 bases and J by 7 bases, with 14 bases between the two germline ends. Germline lookup yields CDR1 SGHRS and CDR2 YFSETQ. The CDR3: CASSSAEMATQYF. CDR3 sequence (DNA): TGCGCCAGCAGCAGTGCGGAGATGGCGACCCAGTACTTC.

The V gene is TRBV12-3 or TRBV12-4, the J gene TRBJ2-1, with D maybe TRBD1 (5 bases). V was clipped by 3 bases and J by 8 bases, with 17 bases between them. This CDR3 comprises 15 residues. CDR3 loop: CASSLSGSGPDEQFF. The CDR3 region has the DNA TGTGCCAGCAGTTTGTCAGGGTCGGGCCCAGATGAGCAGTTCTTC.